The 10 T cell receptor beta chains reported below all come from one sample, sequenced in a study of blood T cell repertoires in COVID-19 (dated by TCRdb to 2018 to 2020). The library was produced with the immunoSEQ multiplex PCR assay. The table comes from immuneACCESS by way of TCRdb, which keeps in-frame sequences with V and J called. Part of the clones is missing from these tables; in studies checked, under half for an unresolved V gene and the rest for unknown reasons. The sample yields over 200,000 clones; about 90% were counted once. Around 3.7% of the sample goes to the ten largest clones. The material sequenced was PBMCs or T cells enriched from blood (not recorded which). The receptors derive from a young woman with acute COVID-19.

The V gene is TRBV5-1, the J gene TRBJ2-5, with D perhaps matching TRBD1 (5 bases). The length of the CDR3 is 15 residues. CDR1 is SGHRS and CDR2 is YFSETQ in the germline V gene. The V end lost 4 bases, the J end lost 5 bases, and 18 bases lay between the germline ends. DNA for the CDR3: TGCGCCAGCAGCAACCGTTTAGGGGAAGTGGAGACCCAGTACTTC. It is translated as CASSNRLGEVETQYF.

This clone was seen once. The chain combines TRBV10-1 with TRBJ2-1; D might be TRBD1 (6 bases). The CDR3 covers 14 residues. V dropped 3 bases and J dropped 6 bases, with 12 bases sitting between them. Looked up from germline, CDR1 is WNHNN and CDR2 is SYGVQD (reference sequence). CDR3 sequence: CASSEAGVGNEQFF. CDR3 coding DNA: TGCGCCAGCAGTGAAGCAGGGGTGGGCAATGAGCAGTTCTTC.

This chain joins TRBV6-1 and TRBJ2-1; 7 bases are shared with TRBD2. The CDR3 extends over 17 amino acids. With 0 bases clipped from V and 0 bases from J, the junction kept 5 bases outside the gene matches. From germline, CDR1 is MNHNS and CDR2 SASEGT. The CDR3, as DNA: TGTGCCAGCAGTGAAGCGGCGGGGGAAAGCTCCTACAATGAGCAGTTCTTC. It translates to CASSEAAGESSYNEQFF.

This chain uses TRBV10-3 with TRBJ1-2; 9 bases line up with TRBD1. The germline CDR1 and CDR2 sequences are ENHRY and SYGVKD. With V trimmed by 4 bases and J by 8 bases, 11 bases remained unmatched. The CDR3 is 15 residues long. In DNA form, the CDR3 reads TGTGCCATCAGTGGGGCCGGACAGGGGATACAGGGCTACACCTTC. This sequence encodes CAISGAGQGIQGYTF.

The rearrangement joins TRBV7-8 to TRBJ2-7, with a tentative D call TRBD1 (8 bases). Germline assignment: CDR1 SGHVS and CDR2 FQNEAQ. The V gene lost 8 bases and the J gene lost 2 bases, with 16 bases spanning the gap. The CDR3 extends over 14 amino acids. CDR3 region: CASEGGDRTYEQYF. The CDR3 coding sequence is TGTGCCAGCGAGGGAGGGGACAGGACCTACGAGCAGTACTTC.

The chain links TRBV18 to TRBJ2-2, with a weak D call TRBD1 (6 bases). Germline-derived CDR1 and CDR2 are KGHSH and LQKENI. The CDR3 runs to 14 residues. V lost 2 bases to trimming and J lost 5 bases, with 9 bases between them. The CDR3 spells CASSPSTGTGELFF. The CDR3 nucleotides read TGTGCCAGCTCACCATCAACAGGGACCGGGGAGCTGTTTTTT.

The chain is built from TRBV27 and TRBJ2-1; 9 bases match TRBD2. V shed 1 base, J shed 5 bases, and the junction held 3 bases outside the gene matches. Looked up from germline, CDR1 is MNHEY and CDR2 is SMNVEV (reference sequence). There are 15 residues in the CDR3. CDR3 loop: CASSLWGLANNEQFF. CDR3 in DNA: TGTGCCAGCAGTTTATGGGGACTAGCCAACAATGAGCAGTTCTTC.

The CDR3 loop is CAWSPSPGTFTGELFF. Written as DNA, the CDR3 is TGTGCCTGGAGTCCTTCACCCGGGACTTTCACCGGGGAGCTGTTTTTT. The chain employs TRBV30 and TRBJ2-2; D possibly corresponds to TRBD2 (6 bases). CDR1 GTSNPN and CDR2 SVGIG come from the germline V gene (reference sequence). The CDR3 has 16 residues. The V and J ends lost 2 bases and 4 bases respectively, with 17 bases between them.

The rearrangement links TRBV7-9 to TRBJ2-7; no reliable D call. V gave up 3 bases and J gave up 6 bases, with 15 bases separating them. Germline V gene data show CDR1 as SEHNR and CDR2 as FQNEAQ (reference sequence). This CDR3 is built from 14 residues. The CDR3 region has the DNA TGTGCCAGCAGCTTTTCGCCACCCGCCGGCGAGCAGTACTTC. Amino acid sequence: CASSFSPPAGEQYF.

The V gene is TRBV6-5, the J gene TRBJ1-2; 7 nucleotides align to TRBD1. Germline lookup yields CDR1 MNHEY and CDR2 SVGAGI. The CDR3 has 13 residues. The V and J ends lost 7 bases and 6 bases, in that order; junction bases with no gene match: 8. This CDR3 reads CASNRRQGDGYTF. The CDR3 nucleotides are TGTGCCAGCAACCGCCGACAGGGTGATGGCTACACCTTC.